Presented here are 22 T cell receptor beta chains from one specimen sequenced in a study of blood T cell repertoires in COVID-19. Profiling relied on immunoSEQ multiplex PCR, and the TCRdb table lists in-frame clones only, not all of them. The sample lists roughly 250,000 clones, 88% seen once, with about 1.2% in the top ten. The sample comprised PBMCs or T cells enriched from blood (not recorded which). The origin of the receptors is a woman between 40 and 55 years old with acute COVID-19.

V is TRBV30 and J is TRBJ1-2; no firm D call. With 2 bases removed from V and 7 bases from J, the gap between germline ends came to 8 bases. The CDR3 length is 11 residues. Germline CDR1 reads GTSNPN; CDR2 reads SVGIG (reference sequence). This CDR3 reads CAWSLSGGYTF. As DNA, the CDR3 is TGTGCCTGGAGTCTATCGGGTGGCTACACCTTC.

This chain joins TRBV19 and TRBJ1-5; perhaps TRBD1 as D (5 bases). This CDR3 has 15 amino acids. Trimming left V 2 bases short and J 1 base short, with 9 bases between. Germline V gene lookup returns CDR1 LNHDA and CDR2 SQIVND (reference sequence). As DNA, the CDR3 is TGTGCCAGTAGTATACGGGGGAGCAGCAATCAGCCCCAGCATTTT. Amino acids: CASSIRGSSNQPQHF.

The gene calls are TRBV24-1 and TRBJ2-1; TRBD1 matches at 12 bases. This CDR3 spans 17 amino acids. Losses at the gene ends were 4 bases for V and 4 bases for J; bases not matched to a gene: 7. Germline-derived CDR1 and CDR2 are KGHDR and SFDVKD. CDR3 residues: CATSEGTGGNIYNEQFF. As DNA, the CDR3 is TGTGCCACCAGTGAGGGGACAGGGGGCAATATTTACAATGAGCAGTTCTTC.

The V call is TRBV18, the J call TRBJ2-7; perhaps TRBD1 as D (5 bases). The length of the CDR3 is 16 residues. V lost 0 bases and J lost 3, with 15 bases in between. Germline-derived CDR1 and CDR2 are KGHSH and LQKENI. For the CDR3, the DNA is TGTGCCAGCTCACCACCAGCGCAGGGTGGCTACTACGAGCAGTACTTC. This codes for CASSPPAQGGYYEQYF.

V usage is TRBV10-3 and J usage is TRBJ2-1, with D tentatively TRBD1 (6 bases). The germline V gene has CDR1 ENHRY and CDR2 SYGVKD. This CDR3 region has 12 residues. V was pared by 8 bases and J by 8 bases, with 13 bases between. Here the CDR3 DNA reads TGTGCCATCGCACAGGGCCTTCATGAGCAGTTCTTC. This gives the protein CAIAQGLHEQFF.

The chain uses TRBV30 and TRBJ1-3; no reliable D call. The CDR3 contains 13 residues. V was pared by 8 bases and J by 0 bases, with 11 bases between. In germline, CDR1 is GTSNPN, CDR2 SVGIG (reference sequence). The CDR3 here is CAQSQNSGNTIYF. The CDR3, as DNA: TGTGCCCAAAGTCAGAACTCTGGAAACACCATATATTTT.

The V call is TRBV7-8, the J call TRBJ2-2; TRBD2 matches 8 bases. CDR1 and CDR2 from the germline V gene are SGHVS and FQNEAQ. The CDR3 runs 17 residues. Trimming took 4 bases from V and 1 from J; bases not matched to a gene: 8. CDR3 in DNA: TGTGCCAGCAGCTGGGCTCGGGAGGGCCTGAACACCGGGGAGCTGTTTTTT. Encoded protein: CASSWAREGLNTGELFF.

V is TRBV12-5 and J is TRBJ2-5; 12 bases map to TRBD2. Germline CDR1 and CDR2: LGHNT and FRNRAP. After removal of 1 base from V and 4 bases from J, the junction contained 4 bases not matched to a gene. The CDR3 has 16 amino acids. CDR3 nucleotides: TGTGCTAGTGGTTTGGGACTAGCGGGAGTGGGAGAGACCCAGTACTTC. It translates to CASGLGLAGVGETQYF.

The sample holds one count of this clone. This chain joins TRBV24-1 and TRBJ2-1; 13 positions agree with TRBD2. There are 16 residues in the CDR3. The V gene's germline CDR1 is KGHDR and CDR2 SFDVKD. V lost 4 bases and J lost 15; bases outside the gene matches: 14. The CDR3: CATSDKTSGRFRFLFF. DNA for the CDR3: TGTGCCACCAGTGACAAGACTAGCGGGAGGTTCCGCTTTCTGTTCTTC.

The chain uses TRBV6-5 and TRBJ1-6; 7 bases agree with TRBD1. The CDR3 spans 16 residues. V shed 0 bases and J 8 bases; nucleotides not matched to a gene: 7. Germline values: CDR1 MNHEY, CDR2 SVGAGI. The CDR3 sequence: CASSYSMWQGDSPLHF. The CDR3, as DNA: TGTGCCAGCAGTTACTCTATGTGGCAGGGGGATTCACCCCTCCACTTT.

The V call is TRBV6-2 or TRBV6-3, the J call TRBJ2-3; TRBD2 matches 7 bases. The germline V gene encodes CDR1 MNHEY and CDR2 SVGEGT. This CDR3 spans 15 amino acids. The V segment lost 1 base and the J segment 3 bases; nucleotides outside the gene matches: 4. As DNA, the CDR3 is TGTGCCAGCAGTTACTGGCTAGCGGTAACAGATACGCAGTATTTT. Amino acids: CASSYWLAVTDTQYF.

The rearrangement links TRBV9 to TRBJ2-1; maybe TRBD1 (5 bases). V was pared by 0 bases and J by 0 bases, with 10 bases between. Per germline, CDR1 SGDLS and CDR2 YYNGEE. CDR3 length equals 16 residues. The CDR3 is CASSVGGVSSYNEQFF. CDR3 DNA: TGTGCCAGCAGCGTAGGGGGCGTAAGCTCCTACAATGAGCAGTTCTTC.

This clone was found a few times. V and J are TRBV9 and TRBJ1-1, with D unresolved. The germline CDR1 and CDR2 sequences are SGDLS and YYNGEE. V shed 0 bases and J shed 0 bases, with 3 bases lying between them. The CDR3 is made up of 13 amino acids. The CDR3 nucleotides read TGTGCCAGCAGCGTAGTTATGAACACTGAAGCTTTCTTT. Its translation is CASSVVMNTEAFF.

This rearrangement joins TRBV21-1 to TRBJ2-2; the table calls TRBD2, which could not be checked here. TRBV21-1 is given as a pseudogene. The CDR3 runs 13 residues. The CDR3 region is CASRAGVAGELFF. The DNA of the CDR3 is TGTGCCAGCAGGGCGGGAGTGGCCGGGGAGCTGTTTTTT.

A single count supports this clone. The chain joins TRBV28 to TRBJ1-2, with 7 bases matching TRBD1. Germline V gene sequence: CDR1 MDHEN, CDR2 SYDVKM. The CDR3 loop spans 12 amino acids. Germline trimming cut 9 bases from V and 7 bases from J; bases unmatched to any gene: 8. CDR3 in DNA: TGTGCCAGTACACAGGGGTACGGTGGCTACACCTTC. Protein product: CASTQGYGGYTF.

V gene TRBV11-2 combines with J gene TRBJ2-2; D is uncertain. V dropped 6 bases and J dropped 2 bases, with 10 bases sitting between them. CDR3 size: 14 residues. CDR1 and CDR2 from the germline V gene are SGHAT and FQNNGV. The CDR3 spells CASRFQANTGELFF. In DNA form, the CDR3 reads TGTGCCAGCAGGTTTCAGGCCAACACCGGGGAGCTGTTTTTT.

V usage is TRBV11-2 and J usage is TRBJ1-1, with 7 bases fitting TRBD1. This CDR3 region has 13 residues. J gave up 5 bases and V 1 base, and 1 base lay outside the gene matches. In germline, CDR1 is SGHAT, CDR2 FQNNGV. The CDR3 region is CASSLVGQTEAFF. The CDR3 DNA reads TGTGCCAGCAGCTTAGTGGGACAGACTGAAGCTTTCTTT.

DNA for the CDR3: TGCGCCAGCAGCTTGGAAGGGTCCGGGGGTTCACCCCTCCACTTT. Translation: CASSLEGSGGSPLHF. This chain links TRBV5-1 with TRBJ1-6; weak D call: TRBD1 (5 bases). This CDR3 contains 15 residues. Trimming pared 0 bases from V and 9 bases from J, leaving 13 bases between. The germline V gene has CDR1 SGHRS and CDR2 YFSETQ.

This clone was picked up one time. The rearrangement joins TRBV3-1 (or the pseudogene TRBV3-2) to TRBJ2-1; no definite D call. The germline gives CDR1 LGHDT, CDR2 YNNKEL (reference sequence). Trimming took 0 bases from V and 0 from J, leaving 9 bases between them. This CDR3 spans 16 amino acids. The CDR3 spells CASSQDATSSYNEQFF. The CDR3 DNA follows: TGTGCCAGCAGCCAAGACGCTACGAGCTCCTACAATGAGCAGTTCTTC.

This chain connects TRBV3-1 (or the pseudogene TRBV3-2) to TRBJ2-5; tentatively, D is TRBD2 (5 bases). Germline CDR1 LGHDT, CDR2 YNNKEL (reference sequence). Trimming stripped 1 base from V and 2 bases from J, with 14 bases between. The CDR3 length is 16 residues. The CDR3 protein is CASSQGWAGTQETQYF. CDR3 sequence (DNA): TGTGCCAGCAGCCAAGGATGGGCGGGCACGCAAGAGACCCAGTACTTC.

The V and J genes are TRBV3-1 (or the pseudogene TRBV3-2) and TRBJ2-6, with D unresolved. Looked up from germline, CDR1 is LGHDT and CDR2 is YNNKEL (reference sequence). There are 20 residues in the CDR3. Trimming cost V 0 bases and J 0 bases, with 18 bases left between them. CDR3 amino acids: CASSQEVVWRLGSGANVLTF. CDR3 DNA sequence: TGTGCCAGCAGCCAAGAGGTCGTGTGGAGATTAGGCTCTGGGGCCAACGTCCTGACTTTC.

The CDR3 region is CASSQASQGNEQFF. DNA of the CDR3: TGTGCCAGCAGCCAAGCCAGCCAGGGCAATGAGCAGTTCTTC. This sequence joins TRBV14 and TRBJ2-1, with D perhaps matching TRBD1 (5 bases). This CDR3 is 14 amino acids long. Trimming took off 1 base at V and 6 bases at J, with 10 bases between the two ends. Germline V gene data show CDR1 as SGHDN and CDR2 as FVKESK.